What follows are 18 T cell receptor beta chains derived from one specimen sequenced in a study of blood T cell repertoires in COVID-19. Clones were read by immunoSEQ multiplex PCR, and TCRdb kept only the in-frame ones, dropping some. The table lists around 250,000 clones, about 86% of them singletons. The sample was peripheral blood. The receptors come from a man in his forties with active or convalescent COVID-19.

The chain is built from TRBV6-5 and TRBJ2-3; D might be TRBD2 (7 bases). From germline, CDR1 is MNHEY and CDR2 SVGAGI. CDR3 length: 15 residues. V shed 6 bases and J shed 2 bases, with 15 bases lying between them. CDR3 sequence reads: CASSRWGGPTDTQYF. For the CDR3, the DNA is TGTGCCAGCAGCCGATGGGGGGGGCCCACAGATACGCAGTATTTT.

The gene calls are TRBV6-2 or TRBV6-3 and TRBJ1-3; no clear D. Trimming removed 5 bases at V and 0 bases at J, with 2 bases between. The germline CDR1 and CDR2 sequences are MNHEY and SVGEGT. This CDR3 comprises 12 residues. The CDR3 region is CASSLSGNTIYF. The CDR3, as DNA: TGTGCCAGCAGTCTCTCTGGAAACACCATATATTTT.

This sequence joins TRBV19 and TRBJ1-1; the match to TRBD1 covers 9 bases. The CDR3 length is 16 residues. From germline, CDR1 is LNHDA and CDR2 SQIVND (reference sequence). V shed 2 bases and J 4 bases; nucleotides not matched to a gene: 8. The chain's CDR3 is CASSIPGDRALTEAFF. The CDR3 DNA reads TGTGCCAGTAGTATACCGGGGGACAGGGCCCTCACTGAAGCTTTCTTT.

The chain has TRBV6-5 and TRBJ2-5; tentative D call: TRBD1 (6 bases). The CDR3 has 15 residues. Trimming stripped 5 bases from V and 0 bases from J, with 13 bases between. Germline V lookup: CDR1 MNHEY, CDR2 SVGAGI. CDR3 nucleotide sequence: TGTGCCAGCAGTCCCTGGACAGACAACCAAGAGACCCAGTACTTC. This codes for CASSPWTDNQETQYF.

The gene calls are TRBV27 and TRBJ2-1; 11 bases align to TRBD2. Trimming took 6 bases from V and 6 from J; bases not matched to a gene: 10. The CDR3 length is 16 residues. Per the germline V gene, CDR1 is MNHEY and CDR2 is SMNVEV (reference sequence). CDR3 DNA: TGTGCCAGCAGCATCCTTAGCGGGGGGGCTTTCAATGAGCAGTTCTTC. Residues: CASSILSGGAFNEQFF.

The chain links TRBV25-1 to TRBJ2-1, with TRBD1 matching 9 bases. The CDR3 is 13 amino acids. Germline trimming cut 7 bases from V and 8 bases from J; bases unmatched to any gene: 6. CDR1 is MGHDK, CDR2 SYGVNS, per germline. The CDR3 sequence is CASIRTGADEQFF. The CDR3 DNA reads TGTGCCAGCATCCGGACAGGGGCGGATGAGCAGTTCTTC.

This clone was observed at least ten times. This chain joins TRBV6-4 and TRBJ1-4; TRBD1 matches at 10 bases. Germline V gene lookup returns CDR1 MRHNA and CDR2 SNTAGT. The V gene end was trimmed by 2 bases and the J gene end by 9 bases; junction bases not matched to a gene: 9. This CDR3 is built from 16 residues. This CDR3 reads CASSDLKGTGAKKLFF. The DNA of the CDR3 is TGTGCCAGCAGTGACCTGAAGGGGACAGGGGCCAAAAAACTGTTTTTT.

The V and J genes are TRBV6-4 and TRBJ1-1; no clear D gene. This CDR3 contains 13 residues. The V gene's germline CDR1 is MRHNA and CDR2 SNTAGT. V gave up 4 bases and J gave up 1 base, with 7 bases separating them. The CDR3 DNA is TGTGCCAGCAGTGCCACGGGGAACACTGAAGCTTTCTTT. Protein product: CASSATGNTEAFF.

J is TRBJ1-2 and V is TRBV15; possibly TRBD1 for D (5 bases). Trimming removed 9 bases from V and 2 bases from J, with 13 bases in between. This CDR3 region has 13 residues. Germline V CDR1 and CDR2: LNHNV, YYDKDF (reference sequence). CDR3 sequence reads: CATKGAGNYGYTF. In DNA form, the CDR3 reads TGTGCCACTAAAGGGGCAGGGAACTATGGCTACACCTTC.

DNA of the CDR3: TGTGCCAGTACCCAATCCCCGGCGGCCTATGGCTACACCTTC. Protein product: CASTQSPAAYGYTF. The chain combines TRBV19 with TRBJ1-2; D remains unclear. Germline CDR1 and CDR2: LNHDA and SQIVND (reference sequence). The CDR3 loop spans 14 amino acids. Trimming cost V 7 bases and J 4 bases, with 16 bases left between them. Full variable domain (rest looked up from reference TRBV19 and TRBJ1-2): DGGITQSPKYLFRKEGQNVTLSCEQNLNHDAMYWYRQDPGQGLRLIYYSQIVNDFQKGDIAEGYSVSREKKESFPLTVTSAQKNPTAFYLCASTQSPAAYGYTFGSGTRLTVV.

The rearrangement uses TRBV2 and TRBJ1-4, with 10 bases aligning to TRBD1. J gave up 6 bases and V 7 bases, and 2 bases lay outside the gene matches. The CDR3 consists of 13 residues. Germline loops: CDR1 SNHLY, CDR2 FYNNEI. DNA of the CDR3: TGTGCCAGCACCGGGACAGGGGATGAAAAACTGTTTTTT. It encodes CASTGTGDEKLFF.

As for this clone: The sample contains more than one DNA sequence encoding this CDR3. The genes are TRBV5-1 and TRBJ1-2, with D unresolved. Germline CDR1 reads SGHRS; CDR2 reads YFSETQ. CDR3 length equals 12 residues. The V and J ends lost 0 bases and 5 bases respectively, with 5 bases between them. The CDR3: CASSLAGYGYTF. The CDR3 DNA reads as TGCGCCAGCAGCTTGGCGGGGTATGGCTACACCTTC.

In nucleotides, the CDR3 is TGTGCCAGCACCTTTGGGGGGATGGGCACAGATACGCAGTATTTT. Translation: CASTFGGMGTDTQYF. This chain links TRBV5-4 with TRBJ2-3; D is possibly TRBD2 (6 bases). CDR1 SGHNT and CDR2 YYREEE come from the germline V gene (reference sequence). This CDR3 is built from 15 residues. The V end was cut by 6 bases, the J end by 1 base, with 15 bases between.

V gene TRBV11-3 combines with J gene TRBJ1-1, with D maybe TRBD1 (5 bases). V was trimmed by 5 bases and J by 1 base, leaving 17 bases between them. CDR3 length: 16 residues. CDR1 is SGHNT and CDR2 is YENEEA in the germline V gene. The DNA for the CDR3 is TGTGCCAGCAGCCCGGACGGGGGAGGACCGAACACTGAAGCTTTCTTT. Translated, it gives CASSPDGGGPNTEAFF.

The chain joins TRBV2 to TRBJ1-2; 8 bases are shared with TRBD1. This CDR3 has 15 amino acids. Germline-derived CDR1 and CDR2 are SNHLY and FYNNEI. V was pared by 5 bases and J by 8 bases, with 13 bases of the junction left unmatched. The CDR3 here is CASSPGQGLNGGYTF. The CDR3 region has the DNA TGTGCCAGCAGTCCTGGACAGGGCCTAAACGGAGGCTACACCTTC.

The DNA for the CDR3 is TGTGCCATCAGTGAGTCGGACAGGGTCAACGAGCAGTACTTC. Translated: CAISESDRVNEQYF. The chain couples TRBV10-3 to TRBJ2-7; 8 positions match TRBD1. The J segment lost 5 bases and the V segment lost 0 bases, leaving 3 bases of the junction unmatched. This CDR3 region has 14 residues. Germline V lookup: CDR1 ENHRY, CDR2 SYGVKD.

This chain joins TRBV10-3 and TRBJ1-1, with 7 nucleotides matching TRBD1. The V segment lost 6 bases and the J segment 3 bases; nucleotides outside the gene matches: 7. This CDR3 comprises 14 residues. Germline-derived CDR1 and CDR2 are ENHRY and SYGVKD. CDR3 in amino acids: CAISQAGGDTEAFF. CDR3 sequence (DNA): TGTGCCATCAGCCAGGCAGGGGGAGACACTGAAGCTTTCTTT.

V gene TRBV18 combines with J gene TRBJ2-2; the D gene is possibly TRBD1 (5 bases). CDR1 is KGHSH, CDR2 LQKENI, per germline. Trimming pared 1 base from V and 4 bases from J, leaving 16 bases between. This CDR3 region has 17 residues. CDR3 sequence (DNA): TGTGCCAGCTCACCACTAGGGGCAGGTTCGAGCACCGGGGAGCTGTTTTTT. Protein: CASSPLGAGSSTGELFF.